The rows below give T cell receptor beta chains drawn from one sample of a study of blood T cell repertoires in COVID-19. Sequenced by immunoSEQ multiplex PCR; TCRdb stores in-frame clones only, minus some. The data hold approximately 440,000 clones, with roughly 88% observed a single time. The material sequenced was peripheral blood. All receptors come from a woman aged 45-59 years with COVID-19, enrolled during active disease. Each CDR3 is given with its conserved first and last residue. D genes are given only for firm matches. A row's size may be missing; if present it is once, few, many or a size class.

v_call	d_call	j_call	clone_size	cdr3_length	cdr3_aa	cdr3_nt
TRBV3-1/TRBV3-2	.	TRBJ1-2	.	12	CASYLGGDGYTF	TGTGCCAGCTACCTTGGGGGCGATGGCTACACCTTC
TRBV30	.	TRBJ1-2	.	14	CAWSPTVGDYGYTF	TGTGCCTGGAGTCCTACAGTGGGAGACTATGGCTACACCTTC
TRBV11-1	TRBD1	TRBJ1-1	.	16	CASSVTGGDSDTEAFF	TGTGCCAGCAGCGTGACAGGGGGCGATTCGGACACTGAAGCTTTCTTT
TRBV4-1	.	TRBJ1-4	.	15	CASSQDPTPNEKLFF	TGCGCCAGCAGCCAAGATCCAACACCCAATGAAAAACTGTTTTTT
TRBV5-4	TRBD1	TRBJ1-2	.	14	CASSGGQGVYGYTF	TGTGCCAGCAGCGGTGGACAGGGAGTCTATGGCTACACCTTC
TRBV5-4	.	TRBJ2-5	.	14	CASSLAGRQETQYF	TGTGCCAGCAGCTTGGCAGGCCGACAAGAGACCCAGTACTTC
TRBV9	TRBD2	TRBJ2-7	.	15	CASSVGLAGGWEQYF	TGTGCCAGCAGCGTCGGACTAGCGGGGGGCTGGGAGCAGTACTTC
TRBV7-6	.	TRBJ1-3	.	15	CASSLVGGSGNTIYF	TGTGCCAGCAGCTTAGTCGGGGGCTCTGGAAACACCATATATTTT
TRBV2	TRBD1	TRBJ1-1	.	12	CASTLGDSEAFF	TGTGCCAGCACGTTAGGGGACAGTGAAGCTTTCTTT
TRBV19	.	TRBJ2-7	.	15	CASSMSGGPTYEQYF	TGTGCCAGTAGTATGTCCGGGGGGCCGACCTACGAGCAGTACTTC
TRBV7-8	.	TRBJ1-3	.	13	CASSFHSGNTIYF	TGTGCCAGCAGCTTCCACTCTGGAAACACCATATATTTT
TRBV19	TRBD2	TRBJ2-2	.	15	CASSISSGGTGELFF	TGTGCCAGTAGTATATCTAGCGGGGGCACCGGGGAGCTGTTTTTT
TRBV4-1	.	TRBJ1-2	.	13	CASSHPGGDGYTF	TGCGCCAGCAGCCATCCGGGAGGGGACGGCTACACCTTC
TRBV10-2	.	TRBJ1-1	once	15	CASSEGQGRNTEAFF	TGCGCCAGCAGTGAAGGGCAGGGCAGGAACACTGAAGCTTTCTTT
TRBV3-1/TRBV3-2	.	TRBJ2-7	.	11	CASSAGDEQYF	TGTGCCAGCAGCGCCGGAGACGAGCAGTACTTC
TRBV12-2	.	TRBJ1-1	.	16	CASRLRFSRLNTEAFF	TGTGCAAGTCGCTTAAGGTTCTCTAGGTTGAACACTGAAGCTTTCTTT
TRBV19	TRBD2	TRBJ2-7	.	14	CASSTGLAGTEQYF	TGTGCCAGTAGTACGGGACTAGCGGGTACCGAGCAGTACTTC
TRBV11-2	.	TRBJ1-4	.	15	CASSPERIANEKLFF	TGTGCCAGCAGCCCTGAGCGAATAGCTAATGAAAAACTGTTTTTT
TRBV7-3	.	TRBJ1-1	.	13	CASRPQGNTEAFF	TGTGCCAGCAGACCTCAGGGGAACACTGAAGCTTTCTTT
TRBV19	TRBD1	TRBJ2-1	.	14	CASSRQGDNNEQFF	TGTGCCAGTAGTCGACAGGGGGATAATAATGAGCAGTTCTTC